This T cell receptor (beta chain) was retrieved from a study of blood T cell repertoires in COVID-19. Study background: There were acute and convalescent COVID-19 samples, and they came from the United States, Italy and Spain. T cells, B-cell-depleted T cells, or PBMCs supplied cDNA or gDNA.

Original processing methods: Amplification from reference gene primers served as the basis for estimated nucleated cell counts. Profiling relied on immunoSEQ multiplex PCR, and the TCRdb table lists in-frame clones only, not all of them. V and J calls plus clone size are reproduced from that table; the DNA served to infer D and trimming. The top ten hold 3.8% of the sample, which has 95,000 to 150,000 clones, around 90% seen once. V lost 4 bases to trimming and J lost 3 bases, with 12 bases between them. The CDR3 contains 14 residues. Germline assignment: CDR1 LNHNV and CDR2 YYDKDF (reference sequence).

The TCR originated in a woman in her sixties with COVID-19, enrolled during active disease. The chain is built from TRBV15 and TRBJ1-1, with TRBD1 as a possible D gene (5 bases). The material sequenced was peripheral blood. This CDR3 reads CATSKGGGDTEAFF. The CDR3 nucleotides read TGTGCCACCAGCAAGGGCGGGGGGGACACTGAAGCTTTCTTT.